Listed below are T cell receptor beta chains from one sample, sequenced in a study of OX40 agonist ivuxolimab in advanced cancers. The data were produced by immunoSEQ multiplex PCR, yet TCRdb's version contains in-frame clones alone and is incomplete. The sample records under 65,000 clones, approximately 91% being singletons. The specimen was CD4+ or CD8+ T cells sorted from blood, collected in a trial of the OX40 agonist ivuxolimab. These receptors originate from an adult with an advanced solid tumor such as melanoma, head and neck, liver or kidney cancer. Both conserved end residues are part of each CDR3.

v_gene,j_gene,CDR3aa
TRBV5-1,TRBJ1-1,CASSLGRSPGNTEAFF
TRBV19,TRBJ1-1,CASRTGTNTEAFF
TRBV7-2,TRBJ2-1,CASSRRLAGYNEQFF
TRBV28,TRBJ1-5,CASSPPALADSNQPQHF
TRBV6-5,TRBJ1-5,CASSYSKRQFNQPQHF
TRBV4-1,TRBJ2-7,CASSQVTTSGRAFYEQYF
TRBV6-1,TRBJ1-2,CASKGRGRYGYTF
TRBV28,TRBJ2-7,CASSLRGPTYEQYF
TRBV6-1,TRBJ1-5,CASSEWFRGRTDNNQPQHF
TRBV28,TRBJ1-1,CASSIPWGVNTEAFF
TRBV7-2,TRBJ2-1,CASSLTSGGGVNEQFF
TRBV5-6,TRBJ2-7,CASSLWDRAAYEQYF
TRBV27,TRBJ2-7,CASSQTRDREVYF
TRBV19,TRBJ2-6,CASNLLGGANVLTF